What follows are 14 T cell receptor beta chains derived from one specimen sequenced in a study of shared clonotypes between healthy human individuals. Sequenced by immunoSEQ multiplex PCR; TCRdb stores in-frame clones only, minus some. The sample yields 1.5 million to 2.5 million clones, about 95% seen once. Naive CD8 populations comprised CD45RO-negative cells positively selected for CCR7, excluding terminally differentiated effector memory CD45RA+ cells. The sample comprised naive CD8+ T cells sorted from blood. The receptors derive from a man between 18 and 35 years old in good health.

Here the CDR3 DNA reads TGTGCCAGCAGCTTGAGTCTAGGAGAAGAGACCCAGTACTTC. It encodes CASSLSLGEETQYF. The chain couples TRBV5-6 to TRBJ2-5; D is unresolved. Between the trimmed V and J ends, which lost 1 base and 3 bases, there was a span of 10 bases. The CDR3 contains 14 residues. Per germline, CDR1 SGHDT and CDR2 YYEEEE.

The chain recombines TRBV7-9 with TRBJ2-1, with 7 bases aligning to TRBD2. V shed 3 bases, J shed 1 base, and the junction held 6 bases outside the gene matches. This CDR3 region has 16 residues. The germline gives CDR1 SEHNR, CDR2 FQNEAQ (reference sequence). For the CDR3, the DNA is TGTGCCAGCAGCTTGGGGGAGGGGACTTCCTACAATGAGCAGTTCTTC. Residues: CASSLGEGTSYNEQFF.

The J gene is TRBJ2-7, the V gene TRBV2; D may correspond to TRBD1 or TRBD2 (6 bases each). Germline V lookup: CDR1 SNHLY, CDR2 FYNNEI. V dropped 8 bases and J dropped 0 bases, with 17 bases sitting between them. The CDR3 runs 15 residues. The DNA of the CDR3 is TGTGCCAGCTCCCCTCCGGGGGCCTCCTCCTACGAGCAGTACTTC. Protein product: CASSPPGASSYEQYF.

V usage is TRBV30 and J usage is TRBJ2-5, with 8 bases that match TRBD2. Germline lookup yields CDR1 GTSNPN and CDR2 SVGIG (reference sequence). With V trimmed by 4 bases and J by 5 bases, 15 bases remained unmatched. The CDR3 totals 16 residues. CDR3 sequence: CAWTGGGGIVWETQYF. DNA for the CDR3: TGTGCCTGGACCGGAGGCGGGGGGATCGTTTGGGAGACCCAGTACTTC.

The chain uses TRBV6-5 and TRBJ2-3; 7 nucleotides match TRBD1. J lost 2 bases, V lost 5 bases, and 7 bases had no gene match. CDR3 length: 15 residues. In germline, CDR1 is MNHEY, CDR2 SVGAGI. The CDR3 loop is CASSATGAITDTQYF. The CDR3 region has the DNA TGTGCCAGCAGTGCTACAGGGGCCATCACAGATACGCAGTATTTT.

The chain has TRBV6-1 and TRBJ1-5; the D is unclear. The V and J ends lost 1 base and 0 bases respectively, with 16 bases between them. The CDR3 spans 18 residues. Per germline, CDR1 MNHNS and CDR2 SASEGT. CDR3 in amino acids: CASSEGSLMGISNQPQHF. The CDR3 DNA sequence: TGTGCCAGCAGTGAAGGGTCTCTCATGGGCATTAGCAATCAGCCCCAGCATTTT.

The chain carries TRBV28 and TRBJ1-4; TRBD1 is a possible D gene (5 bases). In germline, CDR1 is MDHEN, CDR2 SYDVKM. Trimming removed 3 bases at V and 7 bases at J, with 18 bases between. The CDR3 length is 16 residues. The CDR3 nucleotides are TGTGCCAGCAGTTTTGTGGGGCAGGGTGGTGGTGAAAAACTGTTTTTT. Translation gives CASSFVGQGGGEKLFF.

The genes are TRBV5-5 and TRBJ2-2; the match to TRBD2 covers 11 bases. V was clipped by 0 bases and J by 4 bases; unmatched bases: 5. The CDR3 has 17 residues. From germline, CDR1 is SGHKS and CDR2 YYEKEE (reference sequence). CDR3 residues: CASSLGLAGGVTGELFF. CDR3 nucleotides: TGTGCCAGCAGCTTGGGTCTAGCGGGGGGTGTCACCGGGGAGCTGTTTTTT.

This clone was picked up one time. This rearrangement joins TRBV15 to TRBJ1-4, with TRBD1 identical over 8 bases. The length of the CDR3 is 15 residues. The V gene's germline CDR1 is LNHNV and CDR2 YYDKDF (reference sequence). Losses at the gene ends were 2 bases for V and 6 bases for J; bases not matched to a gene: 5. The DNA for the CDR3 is TGTGCCACCAGCAGAACAGGGACAGGTCATGAAAAACTGTTTTTT. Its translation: CATSRTGTGHEKLFF.

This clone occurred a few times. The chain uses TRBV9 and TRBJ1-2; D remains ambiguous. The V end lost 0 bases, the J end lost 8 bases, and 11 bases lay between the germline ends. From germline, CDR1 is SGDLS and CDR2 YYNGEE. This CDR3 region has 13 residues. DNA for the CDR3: TGTGCCAGCAGCGTAGGCGTCCTCGGGGGCTACACCTTC. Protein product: CASSVGVLGGYTF. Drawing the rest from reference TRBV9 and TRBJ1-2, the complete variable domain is DSGVTQTPKHLITATGQRVTLRCSPRSGDLSVYWYQQSLDQGLQFLIQYYNGEERAKGNILERFSAQQFPDLHSELNLSSLELGDSALYFCASSVGVLGGYTFGSGTRLTVV.

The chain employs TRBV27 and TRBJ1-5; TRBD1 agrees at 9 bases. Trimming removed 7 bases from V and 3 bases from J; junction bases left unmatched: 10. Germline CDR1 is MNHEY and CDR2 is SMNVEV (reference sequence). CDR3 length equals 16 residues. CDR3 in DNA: TGTGCCAGCAAACCCATAACAGGGGGCCCCAATCAGCCCCAGCATTTT. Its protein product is CASKPITGGPNQPQHF.

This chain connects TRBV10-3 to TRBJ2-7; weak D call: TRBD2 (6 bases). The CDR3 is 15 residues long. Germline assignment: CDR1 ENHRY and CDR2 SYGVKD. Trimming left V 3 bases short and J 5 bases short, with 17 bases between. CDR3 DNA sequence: TGTGCCATCAGTGACCCCGGGCTAGCGCCCAACGAGCAGTACTTC. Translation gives CAISDPGLAPNEQYF.

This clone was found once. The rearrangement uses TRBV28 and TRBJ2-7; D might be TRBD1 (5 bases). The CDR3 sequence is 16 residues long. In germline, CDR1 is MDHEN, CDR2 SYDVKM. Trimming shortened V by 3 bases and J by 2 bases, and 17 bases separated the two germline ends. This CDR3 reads CASSFSTGFATYEQYF. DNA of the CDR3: TGTGCCAGCAGTTTCTCCACAGGCTTTGCGACCTACGAGCAGTACTTC.

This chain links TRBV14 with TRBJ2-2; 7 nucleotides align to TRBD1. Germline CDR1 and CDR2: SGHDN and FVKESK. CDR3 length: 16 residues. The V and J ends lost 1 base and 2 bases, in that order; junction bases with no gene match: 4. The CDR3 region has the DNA TGTGCCAGCAGCCAAGTATGGGACAGCAACACCGGGGAGCTGTTTTTT. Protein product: CASSQVWDSNTGELFF. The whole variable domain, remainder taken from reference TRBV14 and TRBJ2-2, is EAGVTQFPSHSVIEKGQTVTLRCDPISGHDNLYWYRRVMGKEIKFLLHFVKESKQDESGMPNNRFLAERTGGTYSTLKVQPAELEDSGVYFCASSQVWDSNTGELFFGEGSRLTVL.